Below are 19 T cell receptor beta chains sequenced from a single sample in a study of identical twins. TCRdb itself ran the 5' RACE reads through MiXCR, one entry per CDR3 protein. This sample carries 550,000 to 700,000 distinct CDR3 sequences, 21% of them seen once, and the ten largest clones take about 4.3%. The data also belong to a second study, concerning T cells expressing NK-cell markers.

Sequenced material: PBMCs. All receptors derive from a woman younger than 30 in good health.

This clonotype was seen a few times. V gene TRBV6-5 combines with J gene TRBJ2-7; possibly TRBD2 for D (7 bases). V shed 2 bases and J shed 5 bases, with 16 bases lying between them. Germline CDR1 reads MNHEY; CDR2 reads SVGAGI. The CDR3 runs to 15 residues. The CDR3 is CASSYNGPGGHEQYF. CDR3 nucleotide sequence: TGTGCCAGCAGTTACAATGGGCCCGGGGGGCACGAGCAGTACTTC.

This clonotype was counted only a few times. The chain joins TRBV6-1 to TRBJ2-1; D may be TRBD1 (7 bases). The length of the CDR3 is 13 residues. With 5 bases removed from V and 8 bases from J, the gap between germline ends came to 13 bases. Per the germline V gene, CDR1 is MNHNS and CDR2 is SASEGT. The CDR3 region is CASSRSRGDEQFF. The CDR3 bases are TGTGCCAGCAGTAGGAGCAGGGGGGATGAGCAGTTCTTC.

CDR3 sequence: CASSQTLKTQYF. The CDR3 DNA is TGTGCCAGCAGCCAAACACTGAAGACGCAGTATTTT. The gene calls are TRBV3-1 and TRBJ2-3; D is unresolved. The CDR3 spans 12 residues. Trimming left V 2 bases short and J 9 bases short, with 9 bases between. From germline, CDR1 is LGHDT and CDR2 YNNKEL (reference sequence).

CDR3 in amino acids: CATSREDGFLGYGYTF. The CDR3 bases are TGTGCCACCAGCAGAGAGGACGGGTTTTTGGGCTATGGCTACACCTTC. The rearrangement joins TRBV15 to TRBJ1-2; no clear D gene. The germline CDR1 and CDR2 sequences are LNHNV and YYDKDF (reference sequence). The CDR3 sequence is 16 residues long. V lost 0 bases to trimming and J lost 4 bases, with 15 bases between them. The complete variable domain, with remaining parts taken from reference TRBV15 and TRBJ1-2, reads DAMVIQNPRYQVTQFGKPVTLSCSQTLNHNVMYWYQQKSSQAPKLLFHYYDKDFNNEADTPDNFQSRRPNTSFCFLDIRSPGLGDTAMYLCATSREDGFLGYGYTFGSGTRLTVV.

This clonotype was observed many times. This chain uses TRBV12-3 or TRBV12-4 with TRBJ2-1; 12 nucleotides match TRBD2. This CDR3 spans 14 amino acids. The trim removed 4 bases at V and 7 bases at J, leaving 2 bases unmatched. CDR3 DNA: TGTGCCAGCAGTTGGGGACTAGCGGGTAATGAGCAGTTCTTC. This translates into CASSWGLAGNEQFF.

The table lists this clonotype with a few counts. The J gene is TRBJ1-1, the V gene TRBV15, with a weak D call TRBD1 (5 bases). The CDR3 runs to 14 residues. Trimming pared 2 bases from V and 1 base from J, leaving 8 bases between. CDR1 LNHNV and CDR2 YYDKDF come from the germline V gene (reference sequence). CDR3 bases: TGTGCCACCAGCAGATCCGGACAGAACACTGAAGCTTTCTTT. Translating it yields CATSRSGQNTEAFF.

The chain couples TRBV7-6 to TRBJ1-6; 9 positions agree with TRBD1. Germline trimming cut 4 bases from V and 10 bases from J; bases unmatched to any gene: 8. CDR3 length equals 15 residues. Germline-derived CDR1 and CDR2 are SGHVS and FNYEAQ. This CDR3 reads CASSSRTGERSPLHF. CDR3 nucleotides: TGTGCCAGCAGCTCCCGGACAGGGGAGAGGTCACCCCTCCACTTT.

This clonotype was recorded at least ten times. V and J are TRBV7-9 and TRBJ1-1; D may be TRBD1 (5 bases). Per the germline V gene, CDR1 is SEHNR and CDR2 is FQNEAQ (reference sequence). The V end was cut by 3 bases, the J end by 0 bases, with 11 bases between. CDR3 length: 15 amino acids. CDR3: CASSFGHWLNTEAFF. The CDR3 bases are TGTGCCAGCAGCTTTGGACACTGGCTGAACACTGAAGCTTTCTTT.

This clonotype was recorded a few times. V gene TRBV10-3 combines with J gene TRBJ1-2; TRBD1 agrees at 7 bases. With 10 bases clipped from V and 0 bases from J, the junction kept 14 bases outside the gene matches. Per germline, CDR1 ENHRY and CDR2 SYGVKD. This CDR3 region has 16 residues. DNA of the CDR3: TGTGCCACCAGACAGGGACACACATTCACTAACTATGGCTACACCTTC. Encoded protein: CATRQGHTFTNYGYTF.

This clonotype was observed at least ten times. This chain uses TRBV5-1 with TRBJ1-1; tentative D call: TRBD1 (6 bases). V was shortened by 4 bases and J by 5 bases, with 27 bases between the two germline ends. CDR3 size: 18 residues. Germline V CDR1 and CDR2: SGHRS, YFSETQ. The CDR3 loop is CASSDPGHTNTVETEAFF. The CDR3 coding sequence is TGCGCCAGCAGCGACCCGGGACATACGAACACTGTAGAGACTGAAGCTTTCTTT.

V is TRBV3-1 and J is TRBJ2-7; D unresolved. This CDR3 contains 15 residues. Germline lookup yields CDR1 LGHDT and CDR2 YNNKEL (reference sequence). V was cut by 2 bases and J by 6 bases, with 17 bases left in between. The CDR3 protein is CASSQFDVTSLEQYF. In nucleotides, the CDR3 is TGTGCCAGCAGCCAATTTGACGTTACCTCTCTCGAGCAGTACTTC.

The chain combines TRBV13 with TRBJ2-3, with D perhaps TRBD2 (5 bases). The V end lost 3 bases, the J end lost 0 bases, and 10 bases lay between the germline ends. CDR3 length: 15 amino acids. Germline-derived CDR1 and CDR2 are PRHDT and FYEKMQ (reference sequence). CDR3 residues: CASSFATTSTDTQYF. CDR3 nucleotide sequence: TGTGCCAGCAGCTTCGCGACTACGAGCACAGATACGCAGTATTTT.

The chain recombines TRBV12-3 or TRBV12-4 with TRBJ2-7; TRBD2 matches 11 bases. Trimming cost V 5 bases and J 1 base; bases outside gene matches: 4. The length of the CDR3 is 15 residues. The CDR3 DNA follows: TGTGCCAGCAGTAGGACTAGCGGGCCTTCCTACGAGCAGTACTTC. Translating gives CASSRTSGPSYEQYF.

This clonotype was counted between two and nine times. The J gene is TRBJ2-3, the V gene TRBV7-9; 11 bases are shared with TRBD1. After removal of 5 bases from V and 5 bases from J, the junction contained 9 bases not matched to a gene. CDR1 SEHNR and CDR2 FQNEAQ come from the germline V gene (reference sequence). This CDR3 spans 16 amino acids. In DNA form, the CDR3 reads TGTGCCAGCAGCCGAGGACAGGGGGCGCGTGGAGATACGCAGTATTTT. It is translated as CASSRGQGARGDTQYF.

This clonotype was counted a few times. V gene TRBV7-2 combines with J gene TRBJ2-2; possibly TRBD2 for D (6 bases). V was cut by 4 bases and J by 7 bases, with 16 bases left in between. The length of the CDR3 is 15 residues. The V gene's germline CDR1 is SGHTA and CDR2 FQGNSA. In nucleotides, the CDR3 is TGTGCCAGCAGCTCCGGGACTCGGCTGATCGGGGAGCTGTTTTTT. It specifies CASSSGTRLIGELFF.

V usage is TRBV12-3 or TRBV12-4 and J usage is TRBJ1-1; D unresolved. This CDR3 is built from 15 residues. V was trimmed by 3 bases and J by 0 bases, leaving 11 bases between them. The CDR3, as DNA: TGTGCCAGCAGTTTCTCTGGCACAATGAACACTGAAGCTTTCTTT. This sequence encodes CASSFSGTMNTEAFF.

This clonotype has more than one count but fewer than ten. This rearrangement joins TRBV13 to TRBJ2-2; D is perhaps TRBD2 (6 bases). Germline lookup yields CDR1 PRHDT and CDR2 FYEKMQ (reference sequence). The CDR3 length is 16 residues. Trimming pared 5 bases from V and 7 bases from J, leaving 20 bases between. The DNA of the CDR3 is TGTGCCAGCAGCCCCTCGGGAGAAGGCGTCGGCGGGGAGCTGTTTTTT. Its translation is CASSPSGEGVGGELFF.

This clonotype was counted only a few times. V usage is TRBV7-6 and J usage is TRBJ2-1; D unclear. V gave up 0 bases and J gave up 6 bases, with 9 bases separating them. In germline, CDR1 is SGHVS, CDR2 FNYEAQ. CDR3 length: 14 amino acids. The CDR3 DNA reads as TGTGCCAGCAGCTTAGCAGGCAGCCTCAATGAGCAGTTCTTC. Its translation is CASSLAGSLNEQFF.

Only a few counts were recorded for this clonotype. The chain carries TRBV20-1 and TRBJ1-1; TRBD1 matches 9 bases. Per germline, CDR1 DFQATT and CDR2 SNEGSKA (reference sequence). There are 15 residues in the CDR3. Trimming removed 1 base from V and 5 bases from J; junction bases left unmatched: 8. CDR3 amino acids: CSARVPDRGGTEAFF. As DNA, the CDR3 is TGCAGTGCTAGAGTCCCGGACAGGGGTGGGACTGAAGCTTTCTTT.